The clone carrying this TCR beta chain came up many times. Patients were all untreated before their thyroid surgery. This specimen comes from a study of metastatic and nonmetastatic thyroid tumors. TCRdb called clones again from the PCR reads with MiXCR. The data show some 93,000 clones, approximately 11% seen once. Germline-derived CDR1 and CDR2 are SGHAT and FQNNGV. Trimming removed 6 bases from V and 13 bases from J; junction bases left unmatched: 6. This CDR3 contains 12 residues. The chain joins TRBV11-2 to TRBJ1-6; 7 nucleotides match TRBD1. Source material: blood. This receptor was identified in a female donor with papillary thyroid cancer or a benign thyroid nodule (not recorded which). Some clones in this sample may be carry-over from other donors' samples. CDR3 residues: CASSWDSPPLHF. The CDR3 DNA is TGTGCCAGCAGTTGGGACAGCCCTCCCCTCCACTTT.